The 4 T cell receptor beta chains in this list originate from one sample, sequenced in a study of shared clonotypes between healthy human individuals (dated by TCRdb to about 2020). Library prep was done by the immunoSEQ multiplex PCR assay. Imported from immuneACCESS, the table was reduced by TCRdb to in-frame sequences with V and J called. These copies leave out some clones; in studies compared against another copy, an unresolved V gene accounts for under half, and the cause of the remainder is not known. For this sample the table gives roughly 2,300,000 clones, of which about 90% were detected only once. The top ten clonotypes cover approximately 0.39% of the sample. The sample was naive CD4+ T cells from PBMCs. Per the publication, the cell subset or site label means: CD45RA+ positively selected. Receptor source: a man between 18 and 29 years old in good health. Some clones in this sample may be carry-over from other donors' samples.

The chain couples TRBV9 to TRBJ2-2, with unresolved D. Germline V gene data show CDR1 as SGDLS and CDR2 as YYNGEE. The CDR3 sequence is 15 residues long. Trimming removed 4 bases from V and 1 base from J, with 11 bases in between. CDR3 nucleotides: TGTGCCAGCAGCCCACCGGCGAGGAACACCGGGGAGCTGTTTTTT. Translated: CASSPPARNTGELFF.

The chain employs TRBV7-9 and TRBJ2-6, with D perhaps TRBD2 (6 bases). Germline values: CDR1 SEHNR, CDR2 FQNEAQ (reference sequence). CDR3 length equals 18 residues. Deletions cut 2 bases from V and 4 bases from J, with 18 bases between. For the CDR3, the DNA is TGTGCCAGCAGCTTATTGGGGGGAAGAAGTTCCGGGGCCAACGTCCTGACTTTC. It codes for CASSLLGGRSSGANVLTF.

J is TRBJ2-7 and V is TRBV30; possible D gene TRBD1, 5 bases. This CDR3 is built from 11 residues. V shed 2 bases and J shed 11 bases, with 13 bases lying between them. Germline-derived CDR1 and CDR2 are GTSNPN and SVGIG (reference sequence). The CDR3 sequence is CAWSNRTREYF. CDR3 DNA sequence: TGTGCCTGGAGTAACAGGACCAGGGAGTACTTC.

The V call is TRBV6-5, the J call TRBJ2-4; a weak D match, TRBD1 (6 bases). The V gene's germline CDR1 is MNHEY and CDR2 SVGAGI. V lost 11 bases to trimming and J lost 6 bases, with 17 bases between them. The CDR3 has 13 amino acids. The CDR3 coding sequence is TGTGCCTCAGGGGCCCAGCAGGGAAACATTCAGTACTTC. Translating it yields CASGAQQGNIQYF.